The subject of this entry is one T cell receptor beta chain. The antigen this receptor binds is unknown. One base away there is no much larger clone; base qualities are not given. CD8 naive samples were CD45RO-negative cells positively selected for CCR7, giving a CD45RA+CCR7+ population that excluded TemRA cells. The donors were healthy, HIV-negative adults with no recently reported acute infections or vaccinations. Only Caucasian adults living in Nashville, Tennessee, USA were represented among the donors. After blood collection by leukapheresis, PBMCs were isolated using Ficoll-Histopaque density gradient centrifugation and then cryopreserved in the vapor phase of liquid nitrogen. Purity and quantity of every magnetically sorted T cell population were checked by analytical flow cytometry. Genomic DNA was isolated from each sorted fraction and quantified by UV absorbance on a Nanodrop 2000c. TCR CDR3 regions were amplified from genomic DNA by multiplex PCR using the deep immunoSEQ assay. Genomic DNA extracted from each cell subset was distributed evenly over all wells of several immunoSEQ 96-well plates, and each plate served as one replicate. For sorted subsets, each replicate PCR was loaded with approximately 0.2 ug genomic DNA, equivalent to approximately 33,000 T cell genomes. Purified libraries were measured with a Qubit 3.0 fluorometer, size-checked on a Bioanalyzer 2100, and measured again with the KAPA Library Quantification kit. Every immunoSEQ 96-well plate was sequenced on a separate single-read 150-cycle Illumina NextSeq 550 flow cell. As for the authors' bioinformatics: Because the immunoSEQ output included only junctional sequences and no quality scores, the filtering could not be the same as the filtering used for full-length reads. To assign V/J genes and CDR3, sequences were annotated against IMGT germline references using PyIR, a Python wrapper for IgBLAST v1.9. Reads were filtered out if the reads had weak V/J assignments (E-value above 1e-6), no CDR3, stop codons, out-of-frame junctions, or ambiguous translated residues. V3J clonotypes were defined as sequences sharing an identical inferred V gene, J gene, and CDR3 amino acid sequence. To compute the percentage overlap between repertoires, the number of shared unique clonotypes was divided by the size of the smaller repertoire. Richness of each repertoire was evaluated using RTK rarefaction, the Chao1 estimator, and Recon v2.1 estimates of unobserved clonotypes. Generation probabilities were computed with OLGA for all TCRbeta clonotypes obtained by the gDNA method from several donors. TCRdb retrieved this table from immuneACCESS and kept in-frame rearrangements only. Not all clones are present; in checked studies, unresolved V genes account for under half, and no reason is known for the remainder. Clone size and V and J calls were adopted from that table, with D and trimming inferred from the DNA. Present in this sample are about 680,000 clones, 90% to 95% of which were seen just once. Approximately 24% of the sample comes from the top ten.

Reading from cysteine to phenylalanine, the CDR3 counts 13 amino acids. The kept DNA is CDR3 alone, 39 bases in frame from the first base. V lost 7 bases and J lost 1 base; the stretch between them is 8 bases long. Looking up the germline V gene yields CDR1 SGHAT and CDR2 FQNNGV. These data come from a study of shared clonotypes between healthy human individuals (dated by TCRdb to 2018 to 2020). With respect to the entire study: Three men and two women, aged 18 to 49 years, made up the cohort. To estimate repertoire size and how much clonotypes are shared between individuals, the study performed deep sequencing of blood TCR repertoires from a few healthy adults. Each donor's leukapheresis produced roughly between about 0.9 and 9.5 billion PBMCs. For each donor, CD4 naive and CD4 memory were each given three plates, CD8 naive was given two plates, and CD8 memory was given one plate. To increase sequencing depth and limit assay-specific biases, different laboratories used diverse techniques to prepare libraries and sequence TCR repertoires. Overall study outcomes, separate from this receptor: Sampling was restricted to blood, and TCR repertoires in tissue are likely to differ from TCR repertoires in blood. The genetic and exposure-history diversity represented was limited by the small number of donors. Naive subsets generally had larger estimated clonotype richness than memory subsets did. Incomplete sequencing was indicated by rarefaction of sorted-subset datasets, despite the large sequencing depth. Sharing across a few donors was observed for 4.5% to 6.5% of naive CD4, over 3% of naive CD8, roughly 2.4% of memory CD4, and around 0.44% of memory CD8 clonotypes. Pairwise subsampling indicated that sequencing depth was expected to affect the degree of clonotype sharing among donors. Higher generation probabilities were observed for clonotypes shared by all four sorted-subset donors than for non-shared clonotypes.

The V and J segments used are TRBV11-2 and TRBJ2-1; no D gene call is confident. This receptor was identified in a man aged 25-40 years in good health. Material: naive CD8+ T cells sorted from blood. In the paper's terms, the cell subset or site label means: CD45RA+CCR7+. In nucleotides, the sequence is TGTGCCAGCACCGATAGTTCCTACAATGAGCAGTTCTTC. Translated, it gives CASTDSSYNEQFF.